The 22 T cell receptor beta chains in this list originate from one sample, sequenced in a study of blood T cells in healthy people across ages. Together with a sample-barcoded 5' primer, a J-beta primer mix was included in a second PCR lasting about 7 to 11 cycles. TCRdb passed the 5' RACE reads through MiXCR, listing each CDR3 protein once. The sample has around 1,100,000 distinct CDR3 sequences; roughly two fifths are singletons. Sequencing was performed on blood. All receptors come from a man aged 18-30 years in good health.

This chain uses TRBV3-1 with TRBJ1-1, with D maybe TRBD1 (5 bases). CDR3 length equals 14 residues. The ends were cut back, 5 bases at V and 5 bases at J, with 15 bases in the middle. Germline CDR1 is LGHDT and CDR2 is YNNKEL (reference sequence). In DNA, the CDR3 is TGTGCCAGCAGCAAAGGGGTGGGCGGTACTGAAGCTTTCTTT. Protein: CASSKGVGGTEAFF.

This clonotype was picked up a small number of times. The V gene is TRBV20-1, the J gene TRBJ2-4; possible D gene TRBD1, 5 bases. The germline V gene has CDR1 DFQATT and CDR2 SNEGSKA (reference sequence). The CDR3 spans 17 residues. V was cut by 5 bases and J by 3 bases, with 23 bases left in between. The CDR3 loop is CSAVVKRSGWDKNIQYF. CDR3 sequence (DNA): TGCAGTGCTGTAGTCAAACGCTCAGGGTGGGACAAAAACATTCAGTACTTC.

This rearrangement joins TRBV28 to TRBJ2-3, with 9 bases lining up with TRBD1. The CDR3 loop spans 13 amino acids. The germline CDR1 and CDR2 sequences are MDHEN and SYDVKM. The V and J ends lost 11 bases and 6 bases, in that order; junction bases with no gene match: 9. This chain's CDR3 is CAPGTGNLDTQYF. In DNA form, the CDR3 reads TGTGCCCCCGGGACAGGGAATTTGGATACGCAGTATTTT.

The CDR3 DNA follows: TGCAGTGCTGGGGGACAGGGGGAAGAGACCCAGTACTTC. This codes for CSAGGQGEETQYF. The chain recombines TRBV20-1 with TRBJ2-5; 11 nucleotides align to TRBD1. CDR1 is DFQATT and CDR2 is SNEGSKA in the germline V gene (reference sequence). The CDR3 has 13 residues. Germline trimming cut 5 bases from V and 3 bases from J; bases unmatched to any gene: 2.

In its sample, this clonotype was seen a few times. The genes are TRBV20-1 and TRBJ2-5, with D hard to call. Germline V gives CDR1 DFQATT, CDR2 SNEGSKA (reference sequence). The CDR3 spans 13 residues. Trimming removed 5 bases at V and 5 bases at J, with 15 bases between. CDR3 sequence reads: CSAARLDGETQYF. Written as DNA, the CDR3 is TGCAGTGCTGCCCGTCTTGATGGGGAGACCCAGTACTTC.

This clonotype was detected only a few times. This sequence joins TRBV28 and TRBJ2-1; perhaps TRBD1 as D (5 bases). CDR1 is MDHEN and CDR2 is SYDVKM in the germline V gene. The CDR3 is 16 residues long. V was trimmed by 8 bases and J by 2 bases, leaving 19 bases between them. The CDR3 here is CASQWNRREAYNEQFF. CDR3 bases: TGTGCCAGCCAATGGAACAGGAGAGAGGCCTACAATGAGCAGTTCTTC.

This clonotype was seen more than once but under ten times. The V gene is TRBV12-3 or TRBV12-4, the J gene TRBJ2-4; TRBD1 aligns across 9 bases. V dropped 2 bases and J dropped 0; count of bases not matched to a gene: 5. The CDR3 is made up of 17 amino acids. CDR3 amino acids: CASSLTGGILAKNIQYF. The CDR3 nucleotides are TGTGCCAGCAGTTTAACAGGGGGCATCTTAGCCAAAAACATTCAGTACTTC.

This clonotype was counted between two and nine times. The chain couples TRBV24-1 to TRBJ2-1; D uncertain. This CDR3 comprises 13 residues. CDR1 and CDR2 from the germline V gene are KGHDR and SFDVKD. With 0 bases removed from V and 8 bases from J, the gap between germline ends came to 7 bases. CDR3 region: CATSDLPRDEQFF. The CDR3 nucleotides read TGTGCCACCAGTGATTTGCCCCGGGATGAGCAGTTCTTC.

The V call is TRBV20-1, the J call TRBJ2-5; D not certain. Looked up from germline, CDR1 is DFQATT and CDR2 is SNEGSKA (reference sequence). V lost 3 bases, J lost 1 base, and 6 bases lay in between. The CDR3 totals 12 residues. CDR3 sequence (DNA): TGCAGTGCTAGTTGGGGCCAAGAGACCCAGTACTTC. Translation gives CSASWGQETQYF.

The genes are TRBV12-3 or TRBV12-4 and TRBJ2-7; D gene ambiguous. Trimming pared 10 bases from V and 3 bases from J, leaving 1 base between. The CDR3 covers 8 residues. The DNA of the CDR3 is TGTGCCAACTACGAGCAGTACTTC. Amino acid sequence: CANYEQYF.

This clonotype was counted between two and nine times. The rearrangement uses TRBV20-1 and TRBJ2-1, with D tentatively TRBD1 (7 bases). The CDR3 loop spans 13 amino acids. Germline CDR1 reads DFQATT; CDR2 reads SNEGSKA (reference sequence). CDR3 protein: CSLRKAGGNEQFF. The CDR3 nucleotides are TGCAGCCTCCGGAAGGCAGGGGGGAATGAGCAGTTCTTC.

This clonotype was counted only a few times. The chain combines TRBV6-6 with TRBJ1-1; no definite D call. This CDR3 contains 15 residues. The V gene's germline CDR1 is MNHNY and CDR2 SVGAGI (reference sequence). V shed 4 bases and J shed 3 bases, with 15 bases lying between them. The CDR3 nucleotides are TGTGCCAGCAGTTCCCGTAAAGGGTCGGACACTGAAGCTTTCTTT. This translates into CASSSRKGSDTEAFF.

The V and J genes are TRBV20-1 and TRBJ1-2, with D perhaps TRBD1 (6 bases). Germline V lookup: CDR1 DFQATT, CDR2 SNEGSKA (reference sequence). This CDR3 is built from 14 residues. Trimming removed 4 bases from V and 4 bases from J, with 16 bases in between. DNA for the CDR3: TGCAGTGCTACCAGGGGCCTCACCGGCTATGGCTACACCTTC. Protein: CSATRGLTGYGYTF.

V and J are TRBV5-1 and TRBJ2-3, with 9 bases aligning to TRBD1. Losses at the gene ends were 2 bases for V and 4 bases for J; bases not matched to a gene: 5. The V gene's germline CDR1 is SGHRS and CDR2 YFSETQ. CDR3 length: 15 amino acids. CDR3 bases: TGCGCCAGCAGCTTAGGGACAGGGCTAGCAGATACGCAGTATTTT. Translated: CASSLGTGLADTQYF.

The chain couples TRBV20-1 to TRBJ1-2, with D possibly being TRBD1 (5 bases). Germline V gives CDR1 DFQATT, CDR2 SNEGSKA (reference sequence). Trimming removed 6 bases at V and 2 bases at J, with 22 bases between. There are 16 residues in the CDR3. The CDR3 here is CSADFPPGPSNYGYTF. In DNA, the CDR3 is TGCAGTGCCGACTTTCCACCGGGACCTTCAAACTATGGCTACACCTTC.

J is TRBJ1-2 and V is TRBV9, with unresolved D. The CDR3 sequence is 15 residues long. Germline loops: CDR1 SGDLS, CDR2 YYNGEE. Trimming left V 0 bases short and J 8 bases short, with 17 bases between. The DNA for the CDR3 is TGTGCCAGCAGCGTAGGTTTGGACGACGTCTGGGGCTACACCTTC. Translating it yields CASSVGLDDVWGYTF.

This clonotype was counted only a few times. The V gene is TRBV7-9, the J gene TRBJ2-1, with a tentative D call TRBD1 (6 bases). V dropped 6 bases and J dropped 0 bases, with 15 bases sitting between them. The CDR3 extends over 16 amino acids. Germline values: CDR1 SEHNR, CDR2 FQNEAQ (reference sequence). CDR3 nucleotide sequence: TGTGCCAGCAGATCAACCAGGGGAGACTCCTACAATGAGCAGTTCTTC. Encoded protein: CASRSTRGDSYNEQFF. Combining the CDR3 with reference TRBV7-9 and TRBJ2-1 gives the whole variable domain DTGVSQNPRHKITKRGQNVTFRCDPISEHNRLYWYRQTLGQGPEFLTYFQNEAQLEKSRLLSDRFSAERPKGSFSTLEIQRTEQGDSAMYLCASRSTRGDSYNEQFFGPGTRLTVL.

This clonotype was seen a few times. The chain joins TRBV12-3 or TRBV12-4 to TRBJ1-4; the D is unclear. The ends were cut back, 6 bases at V and 4 bases at J, with 9 bases in the middle. This CDR3 is built from 13 residues. In DNA, the CDR3 is TGTGCCAGCAGCCTCGCATTTAATGAAAAACTGTTTTTT. Residues: CASSLAFNEKLFF.

This chain uses TRBV5-1 with TRBJ2-3; D is possibly TRBD2 (6 bases). The V gene lost 6 bases and the J gene lost 1 base, with 15 bases spanning the gap. The CDR3 has 15 amino acids. Germline lookup yields CDR1 SGHRS and CDR2 YFSETQ. In DNA, the CDR3 is TGCGCCAGCACCAATATGGGGGGACGCACAGATACGCAGTATTTT. This codes for CASTNMGGRTDTQYF.

The genes are TRBV3-1 and TRBJ1-1; D may be TRBD1 (5 bases). Germline CDR1 reads LGHDT; CDR2 reads YNNKEL (reference sequence). The germline V and J ends were trimmed by 5 bases and 3 bases, with 19 bases remaining between them. CDR3 length: 16 amino acids. The CDR3 DNA reads TGTGCCAGCAGCTTCACGGACACCCGTCCGTACACTGAAGCTTTCTTT. Amino acids: CASSFTDTRPYTEAFF. Combining the CDR3 with reference TRBV3-1 and TRBJ1-1 gives the whole variable domain DTAVSQTPKYLVTQMGNDKSIKCEQNLGHDTMYWYKQDSKKFLKIMFSYNNKELIINETVPNRFSPKSPDKAHLNLHINSLELGDSAVYFCASSFTDTRPYTEAFFGQGTRLTVV.

This clonotype was found a few times. The chain employs TRBV9 and TRBJ2-3, with no clear D. This CDR3 spans 15 amino acids. Germline loops: CDR1 SGDLS, CDR2 YYNGEE. V was pared by 0 bases and J by 0 bases, with 8 bases between. The chain's CDR3 is CASSVEASSTDTQYF. The CDR3, as DNA: TGTGCCAGCAGCGTAGAGGCCTCTAGCACAGATACGCAGTATTTT.

The V call is TRBV6-1, the J call TRBJ2-3; 9 nucleotides agree with TRBD1. The J segment lost 6 bases and the V segment lost 2 bases, leaving 6 bases of the junction unmatched. Per germline, CDR1 MNHNS and CDR2 SASEGT. The CDR3 spans 15 residues. CDR3 protein: CASSERGQGIDTQYF. Written as DNA, the CDR3 is TGTGCCAGCAGTGAACGGGGACAGGGCATCGATACGCAGTATTTT.